Listed here are 32 T cell receptor beta chains from one sample, sequenced in a study of monozygotic twins with inflammatory bowel disease. TCRdb derives one entry per CDR3 protein from the 5' RACE reads, leaving out DNA. The listing records fewer than 350,000 distinct CDR3 sequences. The sequenced material came from blood. The source of these receptors is a human donor with ulcerative colitis or Crohn's disease, or a healthy co-twin of an affected twin (not recorded which).

The rearrangement links TRBV20-1 to TRBJ2-7; TCRdb names TRBD1, which stays unverified in the absence of DNA. Germline V CDR1 and CDR2: DFQATT, SNEGSKA (reference sequence). The CDR3 extends over 15 amino acids. The CDR3: CSACQRDTNSYEQYF.

The chain uses TRBV20-1 and TRBJ1-2; the TCRdb D gene call, TRBD1, has no DNA to confirm it. This CDR3 has 13 amino acids. Germline assignment: CDR1 DFQATT and CDR2 SNEGSKA (reference sequence). CDR3 amino acids: CSARVGIQGGYTF.

The V call is TRBV10-3, the J call TRBJ1-6; there is no DNA to check the TCRdb D call of TRBD1. The CDR3 is 15 amino acids. From germline, CDR1 is ENHRY and CDR2 SYGVKD. CDR3: CAISPGSSYNSPLHF.

The V and J genes are TRBV18 and TRBJ2-1; TCRdb designates TRBD1, a call that cannot be tested without DNA. Per germline, CDR1 KGHSH and CDR2 LQKENI. The CDR3 contains 16 residues. CDR3 residues: CASSLLGQGTYNEQFF. Together with reference TRBV18 and TRBJ2-1, the CDR3 gives the full variable domain: NAGVMQNPRHLVRRRGQEARLRCSPMKGHSHVYWYRQLPEEGLKFMVYLQKENIIDESGMPKERFSAEFPKEGPSILRIQQVVRGDSAAYFCASSLLGQGTYNEQFFGPGTRLTVL.

The rearrangement uses TRBV14 and TRBJ2-3; with no DNA, the TCRdb D assignment of TRBD1 cannot be verified. The CDR3 loop spans 18 amino acids. The V gene's germline CDR1 is SGHDN and CDR2 FVKESK. The CDR3 spells CASSARPGAGGGTDTQYF.

This chain joins TRBV7-9 and TRBJ1-6; no DNA is available, so the TRBD1 call from TCRdb remains unchecked. Germline CDR1 SEHNR, CDR2 FQNEAQ (reference sequence). The CDR3 sequence is 14 residues long. The CDR3 is CASSLWGANSPLHF.

The chain uses TRBV18 and TRBJ1-6. The CDR3 contains 15 residues. From germline, CDR1 is KGHSH and CDR2 LQKENI. The CDR3 reads CASSPYGSGNSPLHF.

V gene TRBV7-2 combines with J gene TRBJ2-7; the D gene TCRdb calls, TRBD2, cannot be checked with no DNA. Germline CDR1 is SGHTA and CDR2 is FQGNSA. The CDR3 consists of 16 residues. CDR3 region: CASSVWDFPPSYEQYF.

J is TRBJ1-2 and V is TRBV28. The CDR3 length is 13 residues. Germline lookup yields CDR1 MDHEN and CDR2 SYDVKM. The CDR3 is CASSPDLVGGYTF.

The genes are TRBV27 and TRBJ2-1; no DNA is available, so the TRBD2 call from TCRdb remains unchecked. Germline V CDR1 and CDR2: MNHEY, SMNVEV (reference sequence). The CDR3 spans 13 residues. CDR3 loop: CASISRSYNEQFF.

The rearrangement uses TRBV12-3 or TRBV12-4 and TRBJ1-4; TCRdb indicates TRBD1, and absent DNA this call remains unverified. This CDR3 has 16 residues. The CDR3 here is CASSFQVGSGNEKLFF.

This chain connects TRBV12-3 or TRBV12-4 to TRBJ1-1. The CDR3 length is 13 residues. This chain's CDR3 is CASSLEGRTEAFF.

The chain recombines TRBV5-4 with TRBJ2-3. This CDR3 spans 14 amino acids. Germline V lookup: CDR1 SGHNT, CDR2 YYREEE (reference sequence). The CDR3 region is CASSLRQTTDTQYF.

The CDR3 sequence: CASSPRFIETQYF. The V call is TRBV7-2, the J call TRBJ2-5. Germline loops: CDR1 SGHTA, CDR2 FQGNSA. The length of the CDR3 is 13 residues.

J is TRBJ2-2 and V is TRBV5-6. Germline V gives CDR1 SGHDT, CDR2 YYEEEE. The CDR3 contains 13 residues. CDR3 protein: CASSFDFTGELFF.

The rearrangement joins TRBV12-3 or TRBV12-4 to TRBJ2-1. The CDR3 sequence is 15 residues long. Here the CDR3 reads CASTPILRYSHEQFF.

The gene calls are TRBV20-1 and TRBJ2-2. Germline V gene lookup returns CDR1 DFQATT and CDR2 SNEGSKA (reference sequence). The CDR3 has 13 residues. CDR3 in amino acids: CSARGLNTGELFF.

The chain couples TRBV12-3 or TRBV12-4 to TRBJ2-2; lacking DNA, the TRBD2 call made by TCRdb goes unchecked. The CDR3 contains 17 residues. The CDR3 is CASSLGGFGANTGELFF.

This chain connects TRBV6-2 or TRBV6-3 to TRBJ2-7. The germline gives CDR1 MNHEY, CDR2 SVGEGT. This CDR3 region has 16 residues. The CDR3 sequence is CASSFSPGYDSYEQYF.

This rearrangement joins TRBV7-9 to TRBJ2-7; without DNA, the TCRdb call of TRBD2 cannot be checked. The germline V gene has CDR1 SEHNR and CDR2 FQNEAQ (reference sequence). The CDR3 contains 16 residues. The CDR3 spells CASSSEGLAGGYEQYF.

V usage is TRBV20-1 and J usage is TRBJ2-4. The germline gives CDR1 DFQATT, CDR2 SNEGSKA (reference sequence). CDR3 length equals 14 residues. CDR3 residues: CSARGNEAKNIQYF.

The chain's CDR3 is CATSDPRTGVDEAFF. V usage is TRBV24-1 and J usage is TRBJ1-1; TCRdb's D gene call, TRBD1, goes unchecked for lack of DNA. CDR1 and CDR2 (germline): KGHDR, SFDVKD. The CDR3 runs 15 residues.

The V call is TRBV24-1, the J call TRBJ2-1; TCRdb's assignment of TRBD2 cannot be checked, as there is no DNA. CDR3 length: 14 residues. CDR1 is KGHDR, CDR2 SFDVKD, per germline. The CDR3 here is CATSDIAGVDEQFF.

The V and J genes are TRBV7-8 and TRBJ2-2. The CDR3 runs 12 residues. Germline CDR1 SGHVS, CDR2 FQNEAQ. The CDR3 sequence: CASSFIPGELFF.

The V and J genes are TRBV18 and TRBJ2-3; TCRdb calls TRBD2, which cannot be checked without DNA. This CDR3 region has 16 residues. Germline V CDR1 and CDR2: KGHSH, LQKENI. The CDR3 spells CASSPETSGNTDTQYF. The whole variable domain, filled in from reference TRBV18 and TRBJ2-3, reads NAGVMQNPRHLVRRRGQEARLRCSPMKGHSHVYWYRQLPEEGLKFMVYLQKENIIDESGMPKERFSAEFPKEGPSILRIQQVVRGDSAAYFCASSPETSGNTDTQYFGPGTRLTVL.

V gene TRBV19 combines with J gene TRBJ2-2; TCRdb picks TRBD1, but there is no DNA to check that call. The CDR3 sequence is 16 residues long. Germline values: CDR1 LNHDA, CDR2 SQIVND (reference sequence). The CDR3 sequence is CASGRGVTANTGELFF.

V is TRBV29-1 and J is TRBJ2-3; TCRdb names TRBD2, which stays unverified in the absence of DNA. Germline-derived CDR1 and CDR2 are SQVTM and ANQGSEA. This CDR3 has 14 amino acids. This CDR3 reads CSVDTSGVSDTQYF.

The gene calls are TRBV2 and TRBJ1-1; TCRdb's assignment of TRBD1 cannot be checked, as there is no DNA. Germline V gene sequence: CDR1 SNHLY, CDR2 FYNNEI. CDR3 length equals 14 residues. CDR3 residues: CASSGLTGVFEAFF.

The chain combines TRBV2 with TRBJ2-2. The length of the CDR3 is 13 residues. Germline V CDR1 and CDR2: SNHLY, FYNNEI. CDR3 region: CASTPENTGELFF.

The rearrangement uses TRBV20-1 and TRBJ2-1. Germline V gene data show CDR1 as DFQATT and CDR2 as SNEGSKA (reference sequence). This CDR3 region has 13 residues. The CDR3 protein is CSADGQPHNEQFF.

This chain joins TRBV11-2 and TRBJ2-3. This CDR3 is built from 16 residues. Germline CDR1 SGHAT, CDR2 FQNNGV. This CDR3 is CASSLEPSGGTDTQYF.

The rearrangement joins TRBV4-1 to TRBJ2-1; TCRdb calls TRBD2, which cannot be checked without DNA. Looked up from germline, CDR1 is MGHRA and CDR2 is YSYEKL. This CDR3 spans 17 amino acids. The CDR3 here is CASSPGLAGRSYNEQFF.